This TCR beta chain comes out of a study of cytomegalovirus exposure and HLA in healthy donors. For the study at large: Unique TCRs from HLA-typed donors, 65 million to 85 million of them, were held in an early data release. Clustering assigned roughly 81% of the roughly 420 genotyped donors to the Caucasian-associated ancestry cluster.

Study-wide results and limits: 87-base-pair reads could not separate some V segments, including TRBV6-2 and TRBV6-3. HLA alleles were associated with 16,951 TCR beta sequences in a later analysis at 0.05 false discovery rate.

In the PCR, 60 Vbeta and 13 Jbeta primers were used. Sequencing was performed with immunoSEQ multiplex PCR; in TCRdb, only in-frame clones are kept and a portion is missing. The data show about 160,000 clones, with 60% to 85% seen just once and roughly 3.6% held by the top ten. As concerns this clone: Antigen unknown.

Germline V CDR1 and CDR2: SNHLY, FYNNEI. Trimming cost V 5 bases and J 2 bases; bases outside gene matches: 1. The CDR3 runs to 15 residues. This rearrangement joins TRBV2 to TRBJ2-7; TRBD2 matches at 15 bases. This TCR derives from a man aged 25-45 years in good health and CMV-seropositive. Sequenced: PBMCs. This CDR3 reads CASSRTSGGAYEQYF. CDR3 nucleotide sequence: TGTGCCAGCAGTCGGACTAGCGGGGGGGCCTACGAGCAGTACTTC.